A single sample is the source of the 18 T cell receptor beta chains below, sequenced in a study of blood T cells in healthy people across ages. A second PCR, run for about 7 to 11 cycles, used a sample-barcoded 5' primer plus a J-beta primer mix. Via MiXCR, TCRdb re-called the 5' RACE reads, giving one row per CDR3 protein. This sample has about 1,400,000 distinct CDR3 sequences, with roughly 64% found just once. Sequencing used blood. These receptors were taken from a man between 18 and 29 years old in good health.

This clonotype has more than one count but fewer than ten. This chain links TRBV7-9 with TRBJ2-5; TRBD1 aligns across 7 bases. CDR3 size: 14 residues. The ends lost 1 base at V and 5 bases at J; junction bases unmatched: 4. Germline CDR1 reads SEHNR; CDR2 reads FQNEAQ (reference sequence). CDR3 DNA: TGTGCCAGCAGCTTAGTTACAGGGGAGGAGACCCAGTACTTC. Its protein is CASSLVTGEETQYF.

The V and J genes are TRBV27 and TRBJ2-1, with 10 bases that match TRBD2. Germline lookup yields CDR1 MNHEY and CDR2 SMNVEV (reference sequence). The CDR3 loop spans 15 amino acids. V gave up 5 bases and J gave up 9 bases; unmatched junction bases: 10. The CDR3 coding sequence is TGTGCCAGCAGTACCACTAGCGGGGTCATTTTTGAGCAGTTCTTC. Protein product: CASSTTSGVIFEQFF.

V and J are TRBV2 and TRBJ2-5, with D possibly called TRBD1 or TRBD2 (5 bases each). The V gene's germline CDR1 is SNHLY and CDR2 FYNNEI. Trimming pared 6 bases from V and 2 bases from J, leaving 16 bases between. The CDR3 is made up of 15 amino acids. As DNA, the CDR3 is TGTGCCAGCAGCCTTACCCGGGGCCCTCAAGAGACCCAGTACTTC. Its protein product is CASSLTRGPQETQYF.

The chain links TRBV4-2 to TRBJ2-1; the match to TRBD2 covers 7 bases. V shed 2 bases, J shed 4 bases, and the junction held 17 bases outside the gene matches. Germline values: CDR1 LGHNA, CDR2 YNFKEQ. This CDR3 comprises 19 residues. The CDR3 protein is CASSQSIWVLAETYNEQFF. CDR3 DNA sequence: TGTGCCAGCAGCCAATCTATCTGGGTGCTAGCGGAGACGTACAATGAGCAGTTCTTC.

This chain links TRBV6-5 with TRBJ1-2, with a possible D match to TRBD1 (6 bases). V dropped 5 bases and J dropped 4 bases, with 17 bases sitting between them. CDR3 length: 15 residues. Germline V CDR1 and CDR2: MNHEY, SVGAGI. The CDR3, as DNA: TGTGCCAGCAGTGACGGGGGCTACCGAAGCTATGGCTACACCTTC. Translating it yields CASSDGGYRSYGYTF.

The V gene is TRBV15, the J gene TRBJ1-5; D call uncertain. V dropped 1 base and J dropped 5 bases, with 15 bases sitting between them. The CDR3 runs to 16 residues. The germline V gene encodes CDR1 LNHNV and CDR2 YYDKDF (reference sequence). The CDR3 DNA sequence: TGTGCCACCAGCAGAGTACCTCCCCAGGCCTATCAGCCCCAGCATTTT. This codes for CATSRVPPQAYQPQHF.

The genes are TRBV20-1 and TRBJ2-1; D is unclear. The CDR3 runs 12 residues. In germline, CDR1 is DFQATT, CDR2 SNEGSKA (reference sequence). V dropped 7 bases and J dropped 4 bases, with 11 bases sitting between them. The CDR3 spells CSGSRRYNEQFF. The CDR3 nucleotides are TGCAGTGGGAGTAGAAGGTACAATGAGCAGTTCTTC.

This clonotype was seen a single time. CDR3 bases: TGTGCCACCAGCAGAGATCGAAATGAAATTTACGAGCAGTACTTC. This translates into CATSRDRNEIYEQYF. The chain is built from TRBV15 and TRBJ2-7, with unresolved D. The CDR3 runs 15 residues. The germline CDR1 and CDR2 sequences are LNHNV and YYDKDF (reference sequence). V dropped 0 bases and J dropped 4 bases, with 13 bases sitting between them.

This clonotype was seen a handful of times. V and J are TRBV5-1 and TRBJ2-5; D ambiguous. The CDR3 extends over 14 amino acids. V gave up 1 base and J gave up 1 base, with 8 bases separating them. Germline V gene lookup returns CDR1 SGHRS and CDR2 YFSETQ. The CDR3 coding sequence is TGCGCCAGCAGCTTGACAGTTACCCAAGAGACCCAGTACTTC. Translating gives CASSLTVTQETQYF.

This chain joins TRBV4-1 and TRBJ1-2, with D unresolved. The CDR3 totals 15 residues. V lost 0 bases and J lost 8, with 16 bases in between. The V gene's germline CDR1 is MGHRA and CDR2 YSYEKL. For the CDR3, the DNA is TGCGCCAGCAGCCAAGACCCCCAACCCGGGCACGGCTACACCTTC. Amino acid sequence: CASSQDPQPGHGYTF.

Regarding this clonotype: One end of the junction does not line up with germline, which may come from a read error. This chain links TRBV6-6 with TRBJ2-3; 10 nucleotides line up with TRBD2. There are 16 residues in the CDR3. Germline V gene sequence: CDR1 MNHNY, CDR2 SVGAGI (reference sequence). The CDR3: CASRDVAGGAGDTQYF. As DNA, the CDR3 is TGTGCCAGCAGGGATGTAGCGGGAGGAGCGGGAGATACACAGTATTTT.

Only a few counts were recorded for this clonotype. The V gene is TRBV24-1, the J gene TRBJ2-7; weak D call: TRBD1 (5 bases). The CDR3 loop spans 13 amino acids. Germline V CDR1 and CDR2: KGHDR, SFDVKD. Trimming stripped 4 bases from V and 4 bases from J, with 10 bases between. The CDR3 DNA sequence: TGTGCCACCAGTGACCACCAGGGTTACGAGCAGTACTTC. It specifies CATSDHQGYEQYF.

V and J are TRBV6-2 or TRBV6-3 and TRBJ2-1; 8 bases map to TRBD2. V gave up 6 bases and J gave up 1 base; unmatched junction bases: 14. The CDR3 length is 18 residues. Germline-derived CDR1 and CDR2 are MNHEY and SVGEGT. The CDR3 region has the DNA TGTGCCAGCAGGCCCATTATCTGGCGGGGGGATTCCTACAATGAGCAGTTCTTC. This translates into CASRPIIWRGDSYNEQFF.

This clonotype was seen only a few times. DNA for the CDR3: TGTGCCAGCCGGGAAAAAGAGACCCAGTACTTC. Translated: CASREKETQYF. The chain couples TRBV18 to TRBJ2-5; TRBD2 might be the D (5 bases). Germline values: CDR1 KGHSH, CDR2 LQKENI. The CDR3 is 11 residues long. V lost 8 bases and J 3 bases, leaving 7 bases between the germline ends. Full variable domain (missing parts from reference TRBV18 and TRBJ2-5): NAGVMQNPRHLVRRRGQEARLRCSPMKGHSHVYWYRQLPEEGLKFMVYLQKENIIDESGMPKERFSAEFPKEGPSILRIQQVVRGDSAAYFCASREKETQYFGPGTRLLVL.

CDR3 bases: TGTGCCAGCAGCTTAACCGGGACTAGCGGCTACAATGAGCAGTACTTC. This sequence encodes CASSLTGTSGYNEQYF. The V call is TRBV7-2, the J call TRBJ2-5, with 11 bases fitting TRBD2. From germline, CDR1 is SGHTA and CDR2 FQGNSA. CDR3 length: 16 amino acids. The junction had 13 bases not matched to a gene; V was cut back by 2 bases and J by 11 bases.

This clonotype was recorded only once. This chain joins TRBV25-1 and TRBJ1-4; tentatively, D is TRBD1 (6 bases). The V and J ends lost 0 bases and 6 bases respectively, with 14 bases between them. The CDR3 runs 16 residues. Per germline, CDR1 MGHDK and CDR2 SYGVNS. CDR3 coding DNA: TGTGCCAGCAGTGAATATGGAGGACAGAGACATGAAAAACTGTTTTTT. This codes for CASSEYGGQRHEKLFF.

This clonotype was seen more than once but under ten times. CDR3: CASSNGRGRAFF. CDR3 sequence (DNA): TGCGCCAGCAGTAACGGACGGGGGCGAGCTTTCTTT. The chain has TRBV4-1 and TRBJ1-1, with D possibly being TRBD1 (6 bases). The CDR3 runs 12 residues. The germline CDR1 and CDR2 sequences are MGHRA and YSYEKL. Trimming took off 6 bases at V and 10 bases at J, with 15 bases between the two ends.

The chain carries TRBV20-1 and TRBJ2-5; no firm D call. The CDR3 runs to 12 residues. The V gene lost 5 bases and the J gene lost 11 bases, with 18 bases spanning the gap. Germline CDR1 DFQATT, CDR2 SNEGSKA (reference sequence). In DNA, the CDR3 is TGCAGTGCTCCACGGACGAGGTATGAGCAGTACTTC. Protein sequence: CSAPRTRYEQYF.